The 5 T cell receptor beta chains below come from one sample, sequenced in a study of blood T cell repertoires in COVID-19. Using immunoSEQ multiplex PCR, the repertoire was profiled, and TCRdb retains in-frame clones only, with some absent. The sample has about 27,000 clones; 80% to 95% are singletons. Sample: peripheral blood. The receptors were gathered from a human donor in a cohort sampled during active COVID-19.

In DNA form, the CDR3 reads TGTGCCATCAGTGAGTCGGCCCCTGGGGTAGCGGGGGTCACAGATACGCAGTATTTT. It translates to CAISESAPGVAGVTDTQYF. This chain links TRBV10-3 with TRBJ2-3; 9 bases fit TRBD2. Germline-derived CDR1 and CDR2 are ENHRY and SYGVKD. The V segment lost 0 bases and the J segment 2 bases; nucleotides outside the gene matches: 12. CDR3 length: 19 residues.

V usage is TRBV19 and J usage is TRBJ1-2; the match to TRBD1 covers 8 bases. CDR1 LNHDA and CDR2 SQIVND come from the germline V gene (reference sequence). CDR3 length: 14 residues. The V segment lost 1 base and the J segment 6 bases; nucleotides outside the gene matches: 4. The CDR3 sequence: CASSIGTGLDGYTF. The DNA for the CDR3 is TGTGCCAGTAGTATAGGGACAGGGCTTGATGGCTACACCTTC.

The chain is built from TRBV19 and TRBJ2-1, with 8 positions matching TRBD2. Germline-derived CDR1 and CDR2 are LNHDA and SQIVND (reference sequence). This CDR3 contains 15 residues. Germline trimming cut 4 bases from V and 0 bases from J; bases unmatched to any gene: 2. The CDR3 nucleotides read TGTGCCAGTAGTAGCGGGGGGAGCTCCTACAATGAGCAGTTCTTC. It translates to CASSSGGSSYNEQFF.

A few counts support this clone. This chain joins TRBV7-9 and TRBJ1-6; 9 bases agree with TRBD1. J gave up 5 bases and V 6 bases, and 11 bases lay outside the gene matches. The CDR3 is 17 residues long. Germline assignment: CDR1 SEHNR and CDR2 FQNEAQ (reference sequence). CDR3 DNA sequence: TGTGCCAGCAGTCGGTCCGGGACAGGGTATAATAATTCACCCCTCCACTTT. Amino acids: CASSRSGTGYNNSPLHF.

Of note for this clone: A much larger clone differs by one base, so this may be a read error. Written as DNA, the CDR3 is TGTGCCAGCAGAGAACTCTCGGACAGGAATTATAGTTCACCCCTCCACTTT. Its protein is CASRELSDRNYSSPLHF. V and J are TRBV28 and TRBJ1-6, with TRBD1 matching 7 bases. Germline CDR1 and CDR2: MDHEN and SYDVKM. The CDR3 length is 17 residues.